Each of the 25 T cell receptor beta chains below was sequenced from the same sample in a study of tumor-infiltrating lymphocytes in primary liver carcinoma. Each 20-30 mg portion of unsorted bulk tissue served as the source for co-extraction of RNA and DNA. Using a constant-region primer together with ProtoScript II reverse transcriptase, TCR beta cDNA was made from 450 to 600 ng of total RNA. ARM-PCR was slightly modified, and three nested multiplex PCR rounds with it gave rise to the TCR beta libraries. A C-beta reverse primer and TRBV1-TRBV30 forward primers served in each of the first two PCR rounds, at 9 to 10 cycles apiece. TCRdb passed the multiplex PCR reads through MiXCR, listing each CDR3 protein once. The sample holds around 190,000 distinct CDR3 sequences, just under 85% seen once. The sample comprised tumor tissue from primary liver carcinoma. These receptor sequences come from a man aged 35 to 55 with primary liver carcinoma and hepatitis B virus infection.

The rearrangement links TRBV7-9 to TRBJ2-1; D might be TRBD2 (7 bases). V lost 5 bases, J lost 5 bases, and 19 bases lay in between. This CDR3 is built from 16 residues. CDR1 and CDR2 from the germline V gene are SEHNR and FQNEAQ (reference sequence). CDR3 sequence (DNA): TGTGCCAGCAGCCGACTAGTGGGGGGGGCCGACAATGAGCAGTTCTTC. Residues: CASSRLVGGADNEQFF.

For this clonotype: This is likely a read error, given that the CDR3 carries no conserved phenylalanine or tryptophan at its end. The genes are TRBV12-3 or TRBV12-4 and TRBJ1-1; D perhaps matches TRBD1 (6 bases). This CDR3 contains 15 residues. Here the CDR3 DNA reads TGTGCCCGCAGTTTAGGACAGCTGTTGAACACTGAAGCTTTCTAT. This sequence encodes CARSLGQLLNTEAFY.

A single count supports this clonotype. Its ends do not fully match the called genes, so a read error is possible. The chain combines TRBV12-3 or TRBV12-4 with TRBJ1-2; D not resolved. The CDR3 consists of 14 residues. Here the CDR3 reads CASSLDLINYGYTF. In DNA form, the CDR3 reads TGTGCCAGCAGTTTGGACTTAATTAACTATGGCTACACATTT.

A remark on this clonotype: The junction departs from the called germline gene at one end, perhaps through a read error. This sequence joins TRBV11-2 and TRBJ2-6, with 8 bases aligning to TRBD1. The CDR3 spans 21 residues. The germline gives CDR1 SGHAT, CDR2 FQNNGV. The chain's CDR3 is CVSSMGEDRGISLSGANVLIF. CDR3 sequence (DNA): TGTGTCAGCAGCATGGGGGAAGACAGGGGCATTTCCCTCTCTGGGGCCAACGTCCTGATTTTC. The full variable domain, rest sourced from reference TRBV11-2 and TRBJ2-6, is EAGVAQSPRYKIIEKRQSVAFWCNPISGHATLYWYQQILGQGPKLLIQFQNNGVVDDSQLPKDRFSAERLKGVDSTLKIQPAKLEDSAVYLCVSSMGEDRGISLSGANVLIFGAGSRLTVL.

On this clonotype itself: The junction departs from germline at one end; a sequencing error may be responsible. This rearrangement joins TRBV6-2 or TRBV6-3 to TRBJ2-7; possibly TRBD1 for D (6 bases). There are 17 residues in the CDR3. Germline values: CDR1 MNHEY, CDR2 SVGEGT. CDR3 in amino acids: CASTCNFGTQGAYEQYF. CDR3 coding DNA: TGTGCCAGCACCTGCAATTTCGGGACACAAGGAGCCTACGAGCAGTATTTC.

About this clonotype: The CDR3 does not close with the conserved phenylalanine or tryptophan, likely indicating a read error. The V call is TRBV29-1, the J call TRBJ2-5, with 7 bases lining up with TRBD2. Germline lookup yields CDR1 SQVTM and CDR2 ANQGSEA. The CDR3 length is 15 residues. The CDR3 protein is CSVEGPGRLQKTQYS. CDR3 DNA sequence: TGCAGCGTTGAGGGACCCGGGAGGCTCCAAAAGACCCAGTACTCC.

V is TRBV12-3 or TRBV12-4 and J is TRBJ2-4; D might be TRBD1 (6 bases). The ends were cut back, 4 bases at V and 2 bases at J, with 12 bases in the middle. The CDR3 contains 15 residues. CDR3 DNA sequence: TGTGCCAGCAGTTCTGGGGGCGCCCCCAAAAACATTCAGTACTTC. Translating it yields CASSSGGAPKNIQYF.

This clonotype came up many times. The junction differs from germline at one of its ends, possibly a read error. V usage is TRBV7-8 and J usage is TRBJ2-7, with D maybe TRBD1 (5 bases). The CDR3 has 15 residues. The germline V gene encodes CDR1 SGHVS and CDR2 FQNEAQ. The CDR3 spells CASSLSRVTSFEQYF. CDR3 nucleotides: TGTGCCAGCAGCTTAAGCAGGGTGACCTCCTTCGAGCAGTACTTC.

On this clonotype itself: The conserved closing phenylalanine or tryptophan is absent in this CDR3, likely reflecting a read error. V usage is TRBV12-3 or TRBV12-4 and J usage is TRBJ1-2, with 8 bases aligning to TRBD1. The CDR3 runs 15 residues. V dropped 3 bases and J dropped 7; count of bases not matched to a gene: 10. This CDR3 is CASSLPGQGKRGYTS. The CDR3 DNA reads TGTGCCAGCAGTTTGCCTGGACAGGGAAAGCGTGGCTACACCTCC.

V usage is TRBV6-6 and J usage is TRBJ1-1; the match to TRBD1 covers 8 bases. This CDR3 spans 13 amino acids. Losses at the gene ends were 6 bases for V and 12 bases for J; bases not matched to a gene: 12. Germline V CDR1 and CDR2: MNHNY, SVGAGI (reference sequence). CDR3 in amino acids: CASSTGGTTQPFF. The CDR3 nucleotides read TGTGCCAGCAGCACAGGGGGAACTACTCAACCTTTCTTT.

CDR3 sequence: CASRRADPSYNEQFF. In DNA, the CDR3 is TGTGCCAGTAGGCGAGCAGATCCTTCCTACAATGAGCAGTTCTTC. The chain has TRBV6-5 and TRBJ2-1; D gene unclear. V lost 9 bases, J lost 1 base, and 16 bases lay in between. The CDR3 spans 15 residues. Germline lookup yields CDR1 MNHEY and CDR2 SVGAGI.

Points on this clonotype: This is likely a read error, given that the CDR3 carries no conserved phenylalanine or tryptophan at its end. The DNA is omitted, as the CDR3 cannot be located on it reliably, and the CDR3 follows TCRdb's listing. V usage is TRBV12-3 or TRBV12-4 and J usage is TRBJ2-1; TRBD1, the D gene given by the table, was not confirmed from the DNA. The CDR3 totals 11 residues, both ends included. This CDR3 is CASTRSNEQLI.

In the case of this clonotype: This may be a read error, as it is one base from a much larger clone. The CDR3 here is CAIKTLTNSEAFF. The CDR3 coding sequence is TGTGCCATCAAGACCCTTACGAACAGTGAAGCTTTCTTT. The V gene is TRBV28, the J gene TRBJ1-1; D unclear. Germline CDR1 and CDR2: MDHEN and SYDVKM. The CDR3 consists of 13 residues.

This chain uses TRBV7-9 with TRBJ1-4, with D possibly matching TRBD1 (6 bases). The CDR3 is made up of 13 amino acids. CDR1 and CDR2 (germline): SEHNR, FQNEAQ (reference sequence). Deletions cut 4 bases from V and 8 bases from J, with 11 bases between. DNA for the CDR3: TGTGCCAGCAGCTCTACAGGGATAGAAAAACTGTTTTTT. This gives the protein CASSSTGIEKLFF.

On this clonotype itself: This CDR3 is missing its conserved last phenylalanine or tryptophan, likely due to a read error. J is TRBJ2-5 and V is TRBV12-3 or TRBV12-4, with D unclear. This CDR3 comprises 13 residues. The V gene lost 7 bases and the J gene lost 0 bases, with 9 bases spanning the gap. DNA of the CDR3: TGTGCCAGCACCATCCGAAACCAAGAGACCCAGTACTTG. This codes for CASTIRNQETQYL.

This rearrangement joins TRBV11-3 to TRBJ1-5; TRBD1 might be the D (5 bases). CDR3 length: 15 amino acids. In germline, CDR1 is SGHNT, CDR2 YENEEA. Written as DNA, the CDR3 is TGTTTAAGCAGCTTAGATATGGGGGTGGCTCCGCCCCAGCATTTT. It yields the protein CLSSLDMGVAPPQHF.

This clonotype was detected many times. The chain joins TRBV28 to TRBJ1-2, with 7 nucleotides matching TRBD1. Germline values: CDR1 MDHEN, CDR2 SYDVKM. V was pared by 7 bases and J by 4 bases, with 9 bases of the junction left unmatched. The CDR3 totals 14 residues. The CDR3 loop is CASTSGQLIYGYTF. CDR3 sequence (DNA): TGTGCCAGCACCTCGGGACAGCTCATCTATGGCTACACCTTC.

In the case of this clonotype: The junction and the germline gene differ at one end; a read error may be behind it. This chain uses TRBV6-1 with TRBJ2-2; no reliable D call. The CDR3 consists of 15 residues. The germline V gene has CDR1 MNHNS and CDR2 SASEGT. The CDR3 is CTSTEGRWLAGELFF. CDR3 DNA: TGTACCAGCACTGAAGGGCGGTGGCTCGCCGGGGAGCTGTTTTTT.

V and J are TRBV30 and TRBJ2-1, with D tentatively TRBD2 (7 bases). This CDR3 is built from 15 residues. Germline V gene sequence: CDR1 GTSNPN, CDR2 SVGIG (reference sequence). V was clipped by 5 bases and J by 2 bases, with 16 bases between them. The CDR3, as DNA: TGTGCCTGGGGGGGGGGTGAGGGGGCCTACAATGAGCAGTTCTTC. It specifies CAWGGGEGAYNEQFF.

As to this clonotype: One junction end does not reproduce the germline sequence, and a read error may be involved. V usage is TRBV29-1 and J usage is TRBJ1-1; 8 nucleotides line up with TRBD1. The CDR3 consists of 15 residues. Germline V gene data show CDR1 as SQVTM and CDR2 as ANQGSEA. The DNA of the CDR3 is TGCAGCGAGGGACAGGAAGGCTATCATAACATTGAAGCTTTCTTT. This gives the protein CSEGQEGYHNIEAFF.

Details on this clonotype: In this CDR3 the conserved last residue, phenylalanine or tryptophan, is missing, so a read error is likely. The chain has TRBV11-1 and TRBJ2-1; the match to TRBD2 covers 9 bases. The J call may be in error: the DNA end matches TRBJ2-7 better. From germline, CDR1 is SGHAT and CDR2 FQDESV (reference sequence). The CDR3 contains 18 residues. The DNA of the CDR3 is TGTGCCAGCAGCTTATACCGCTACGCGGGAGGGTCCTACAATGAGCAGTACTTA. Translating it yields CASSLYRYAGGSYNEQYL.

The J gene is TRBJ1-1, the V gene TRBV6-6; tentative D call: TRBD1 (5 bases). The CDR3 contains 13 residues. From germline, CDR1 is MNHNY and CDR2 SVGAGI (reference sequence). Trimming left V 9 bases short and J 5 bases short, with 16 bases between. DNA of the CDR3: TGTGCCAGGAGTACAGAGGGGACTACTGAAGCTTTCTTT. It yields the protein CARSTEGTTEAFF.

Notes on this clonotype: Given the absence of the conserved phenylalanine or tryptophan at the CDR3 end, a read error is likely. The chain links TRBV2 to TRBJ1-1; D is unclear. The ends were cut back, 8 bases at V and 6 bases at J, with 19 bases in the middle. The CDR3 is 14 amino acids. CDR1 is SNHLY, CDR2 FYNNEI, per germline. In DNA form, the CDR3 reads TGTGCCAGCGGTGCTGTTAGTAGGTGGGCTGAAGCTTTCTAT. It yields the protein CASGAVSRWAEAFY.

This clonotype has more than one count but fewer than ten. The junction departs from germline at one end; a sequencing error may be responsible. CDR3 residues: CASTLEWGADTETFF. CDR3 in DNA: TGTGCCAGCACCTTGGAGTGGGGGGCGGACACTGAAACTTTCTTT. The gene calls are TRBV11-2 and TRBJ1-1; the D gene is possibly TRBD1 (6 bases). The CDR3 is 15 amino acids. Germline CDR1 SGHAT, CDR2 FQNNGV.

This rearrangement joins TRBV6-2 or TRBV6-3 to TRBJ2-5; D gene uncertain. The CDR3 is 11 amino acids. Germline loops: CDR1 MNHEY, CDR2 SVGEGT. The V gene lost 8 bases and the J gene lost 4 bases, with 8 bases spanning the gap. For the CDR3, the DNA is TGTGCCAGCCAAAATAGAGAGACCCAGTACTTC. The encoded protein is CASQNRETQYF.